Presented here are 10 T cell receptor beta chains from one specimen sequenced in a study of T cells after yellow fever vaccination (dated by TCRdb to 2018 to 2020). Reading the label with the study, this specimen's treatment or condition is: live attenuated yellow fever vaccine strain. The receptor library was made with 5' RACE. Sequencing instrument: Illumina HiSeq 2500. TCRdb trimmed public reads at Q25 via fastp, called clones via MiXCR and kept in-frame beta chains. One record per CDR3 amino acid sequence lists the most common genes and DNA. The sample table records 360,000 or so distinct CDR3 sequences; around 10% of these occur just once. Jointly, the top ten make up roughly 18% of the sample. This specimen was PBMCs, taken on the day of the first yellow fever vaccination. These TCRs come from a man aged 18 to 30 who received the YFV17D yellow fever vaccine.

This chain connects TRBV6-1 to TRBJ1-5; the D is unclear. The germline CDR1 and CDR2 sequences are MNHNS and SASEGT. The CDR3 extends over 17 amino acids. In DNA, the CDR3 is TGTCCAGCATCCGCTAGGAGGAGGCCTCGAAGCAATCAGCCCCAGCATTTT. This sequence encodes CPASARRRPRSNQPQHF.

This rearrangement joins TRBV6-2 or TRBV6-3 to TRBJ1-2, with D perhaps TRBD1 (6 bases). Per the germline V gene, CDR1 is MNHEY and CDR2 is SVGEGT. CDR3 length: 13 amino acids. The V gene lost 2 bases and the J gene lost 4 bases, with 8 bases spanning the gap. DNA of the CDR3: TGTGCCAGCAGTTACGGACAGCGCTATGGCTACACCTTC. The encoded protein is CASSYGQRYGYTF.

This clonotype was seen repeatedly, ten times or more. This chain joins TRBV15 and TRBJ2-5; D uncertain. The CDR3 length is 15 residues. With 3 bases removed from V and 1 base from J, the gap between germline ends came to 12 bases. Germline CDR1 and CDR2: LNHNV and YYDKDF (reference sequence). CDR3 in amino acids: CATSSAVAPQETQYF. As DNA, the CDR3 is TGTGCCACCAGCAGTGCTGTGGCGCCCCAAGAGACCCAGTACTTC. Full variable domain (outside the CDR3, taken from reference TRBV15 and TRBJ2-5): DAMVIQNPRYQVTQFGKPVTLSCSQTLNHNVMYWYQQKSSQAPKLLFHYYDKDFNNEADTPDNFQSRRPNTSFCFLDIRSPGLGDTAMYLCATSSAVAPQETQYFGPGTRLLVL.

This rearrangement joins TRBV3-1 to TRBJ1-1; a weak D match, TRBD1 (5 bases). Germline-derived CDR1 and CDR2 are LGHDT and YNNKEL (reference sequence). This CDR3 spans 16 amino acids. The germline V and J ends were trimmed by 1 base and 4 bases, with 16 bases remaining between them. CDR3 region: CASSQGAGRTRTEAFF. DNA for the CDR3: TGTGCCAGCAGCCAAGGCGCAGGGAGGACCCGCACTGAAGCTTTCTTT.

The CDR3 loop reads CSARTGASTDTQYF. As DNA, the CDR3 is TGCAGTGCGCGGACAGGGGCAAGCACAGATACGCAGTATTTT. The chain employs TRBV20-1 and TRBJ2-3, with 9 bases that match TRBD1. Unmatched junction bases numbered 4, after V lost 6 bases and J lost 0 bases. This CDR3 is built from 14 residues. Germline CDR1 DFQATT, CDR2 SNEGSKA (reference sequence).

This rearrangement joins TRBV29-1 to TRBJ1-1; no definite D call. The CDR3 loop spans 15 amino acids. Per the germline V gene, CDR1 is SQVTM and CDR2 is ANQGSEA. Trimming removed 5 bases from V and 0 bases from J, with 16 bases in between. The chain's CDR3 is CSVTSGGVLNTEAFF. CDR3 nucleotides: TGCAGCGTTACTAGCGGCGGGGTCTTGAACACTGAAGCTTTCTTT. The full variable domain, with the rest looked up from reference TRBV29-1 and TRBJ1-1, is SAVISQKPSRDICQRGTSLTIQCQVDSQVTMMFWYRQQPGQSLTLIATANQGSEATYESGFVIDKFPISRPNLTFSTLTVSNMSPEDSSIYLCSVTSGGVLNTEAFFGQGTRLTVV.

The CDR3 nucleotides read TGTGCCAGCAGCTTCACGAGGGGAGATACGCAGTATTTT. Amino acid sequence: CASSFTRGDTQYF. The V call is TRBV11-2, the J call TRBJ2-3; either TRBD1 or TRBD2 may fit D (5 bases each). Looked up from germline, CDR1 is SGHAT and CDR2 is FQNNGV. The CDR3 is 13 residues long. The V end was cut by 3 bases, the J end by 5 bases, with 9 bases between.

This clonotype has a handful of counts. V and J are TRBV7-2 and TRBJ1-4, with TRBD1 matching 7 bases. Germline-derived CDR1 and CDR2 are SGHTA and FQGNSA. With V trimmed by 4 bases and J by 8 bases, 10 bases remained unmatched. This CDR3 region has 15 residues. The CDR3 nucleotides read TGTGCCAGCAGCTGGGACAGTGGTTGGAACGAAAAACTGTTTTTT. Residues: CASSWDSGWNEKLFF.

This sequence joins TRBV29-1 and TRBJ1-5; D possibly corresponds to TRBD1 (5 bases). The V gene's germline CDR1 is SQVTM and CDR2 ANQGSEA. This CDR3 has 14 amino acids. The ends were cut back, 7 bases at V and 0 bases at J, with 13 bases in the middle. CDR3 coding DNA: TGCAGCGCACAGGAGCATGATAGCAATCAGCCCCAGCATTTT. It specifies CSAQEHDSNQPQHF.

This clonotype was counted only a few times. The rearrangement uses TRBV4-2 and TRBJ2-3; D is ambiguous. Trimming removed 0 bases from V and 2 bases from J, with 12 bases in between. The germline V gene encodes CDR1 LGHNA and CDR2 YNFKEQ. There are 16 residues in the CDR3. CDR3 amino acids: CASSQDFSSSTDTQYF. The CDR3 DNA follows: TGTGCCAGCAGCCAAGATTTTAGTAGCTCCACAGATACGCAGTATTTT.